A single sample is the source of the 4 T cell receptor beta chains below, sequenced in a study of CD8+CD57+ T cells in acquired aplastic anemia (dated by TCRdb to the late 2010s). The sequencer was an Illumina HiSeq 2000. Genomic DNA was used as template for profiling of TCR beta VDJ combinations and CDR3 sequences. Using fastp at Q25 and MiXCR, TCRdb reprocessed the public reads and kept productive beta chains. Records with the same CDR3 protein are collapsed into one entry carrying the most frequent genes and DNA. This sample holds 200,000 to 250,000 distinct CDR3 sequences; 45% to 50% were observed only once. 7.8% of the sample is taken by the ten largest. The patients picked for sequencing were ones in whom flow cytometry had shown an expansion of CD8+CD57+ cells. Sequencing was carried out using sorted CD4+, CD8+, or CD8+CD57+ T cells (not recorded which) from PBMCs. These receptors came from a human donor with aplastic anemia.

This chain connects TRBV9 to TRBJ2-1, with 10 bases matching TRBD2. From germline, CDR1 is SGDLS and CDR2 YYNGEE. The CDR3 runs 16 residues. V lost 4 bases and J lost 5; bases outside the gene matches: 9. This CDR3 reads CASSPKQAGGNNEQFF. The CDR3 DNA follows: TGTGCCAGCAGCCCCAAACAAGCGGGGGGGAACAATGAGCAGTTCTTC. Drawing the rest from reference TRBV9 and TRBJ2-1, the complete variable domain is DSGVTQTPKHLITATGQRVTLRCSPRSGDLSVYWYQQSLDQGLQFLIQYYNGEERAKGNILERFSAQQFPDLHSELNLSSLELGDSALYFCASSPKQAGGNNEQFFGPGTRLTVL.

As to this clonotype: The conserved closing phenylalanine or tryptophan is absent in this CDR3, likely reflecting a read error. The rearrangement links TRBV7-9 to TRBJ2-7; tentatively, D is TRBD2 (5 bases). This CDR3 is built from 16 residues. V was cut by 5 bases and J by 2 bases, with 19 bases left in between. The germline CDR1 and CDR2 sequences are SEHNR and FQNEAQ (reference sequence). CDR3 sequence reads: CASSQDRQRPTYEQYL. CDR3 nucleotides: TGTGCCAGCAGCCAAGATCGCCAGCGGCCAACCTACGAGCAGTACCTC.

Many counts were recorded for this clonotype. V and J are TRBV19 and TRBJ1-1; D call uncertain. The CDR3 is 13 amino acids. CDR1 is LNHDA and CDR2 is SQIVND in the germline V gene (reference sequence). Deletions cut 0 bases from V and 1 base from J, with 3 bases between. CDR3 DNA sequence: TGTGCCAGTAGTATAGACCAGAACACTGAAGCTTTCTTT. Amino acids: CASSIDQNTEAFF.

This clonotype was seen at least ten times. The chain uses TRBV20-1 and TRBJ2-2; D gene unclear. The ends were cut back, 2 bases at V and 2 bases at J, with 6 bases in the middle. The CDR3 totals 13 residues. Per germline, CDR1 DFQATT and CDR2 SNEGSKA (reference sequence). The CDR3 coding sequence is TGCAGTGCTAGAAACTCAAACACCGGGGAGCTGTTTTTT. Encoded protein: CSARNSNTGELFF.